Presented here are 5 T cell receptor beta chains from one specimen sequenced in a study of Ad26.COV2.S vaccination and SARS-CoV-2 variants. The protocol was immunoSEQ multiplex PCR, while the TCRdb copy is restricted to in-frame clones and leaves out a portion. The table shows 300,000 to 350,000 clones, with about 86% occurring only once. This sample's treatment: 15 to 20 received Ad26.COV2.S at low or high dose, single or two shots; about 5 received placebo; per-sample allocation not given. Day 63 after the first vaccine or placebo injection was the time point for sampling. The specimen comprised peripheral blood, sampled in a trial of Ad26.COV2.S vaccine versus placebo. The receptors stem from a person between 18 and 59 years old who received the Ad26.COV2.S COVID-19 vaccine or a placebo.

The chain has TRBV2 and TRBJ2-5, with 8 bases matching TRBD2. V shed 7 bases, J shed 2 bases, and the junction held 12 bases outside the gene matches. There are 16 residues in the CDR3. Germline values: CDR1 SNHLY, CDR2 FYNNEI. DNA for the CDR3: TGTGCCAGCACTCTCCGGGGAGCGGGGGATCAAGAGACCCAGTACTTC. Translating it yields CASTLRGAGDQETQYF.

V gene TRBV14 combines with J gene TRBJ2-1; perhaps D is TRBD1 or TRBD2 (5 bases each). V was pared by 5 bases and J by 8 bases, with 19 bases between. Germline V gene data show CDR1 as SGHDN and CDR2 as FVKESK. The CDR3 length is 15 residues. Here the CDR3 reads CASSLRLGPGDEQFF. The CDR3 bases are TGTGCCAGCAGCTTAAGGTTGGGGCCCGGGGATGAGCAGTTCTTC.

The J gene is TRBJ2-1, the V gene TRBV2; 8 bases map to TRBD2. J was trimmed by 10 bases and V by 6 bases; bases with no gene match: 14. The CDR3 is made up of 15 amino acids. Germline values: CDR1 SNHLY, CDR2 FYNNEI. This CDR3 is CASRGKSGGVREQFF. The CDR3 bases are TGTGCCAGCAGGGGTAAGAGCGGGGGAGTCCGCGAGCAGTTCTTC.

A few counts support this clone. The chain recombines TRBV6-1 with TRBJ1-1; 7 nucleotides match TRBD1. J lost 5 bases, V lost 3 bases, and 9 bases had no gene match. CDR1 is MNHNS and CDR2 is SASEGT in the germline V gene. This CDR3 contains 15 residues. The chain's CDR3 is CASSEPHRGRTEAFF. As DNA, the CDR3 is TGTGCCAGCAGTGAGCCTCACAGGGGTCGAACTGAAGCTTTCTTT.

This chain uses TRBV6-2 or TRBV6-3 with TRBJ1-6; TRBD1 agrees at 7 bases. Germline V gene data show CDR1 as MNHEY and CDR2 as SVGEGT. CDR3 size: 15 residues. Losses at the gene ends were 5 bases for V and 9 bases for J; bases not matched to a gene: 10. The CDR3 loop is CASSTWTGAVSPLHF. As DNA, the CDR3 is TGTGCCAGCAGTACCTGGACAGGCGCGGTTTCACCCCTCCACTTT.